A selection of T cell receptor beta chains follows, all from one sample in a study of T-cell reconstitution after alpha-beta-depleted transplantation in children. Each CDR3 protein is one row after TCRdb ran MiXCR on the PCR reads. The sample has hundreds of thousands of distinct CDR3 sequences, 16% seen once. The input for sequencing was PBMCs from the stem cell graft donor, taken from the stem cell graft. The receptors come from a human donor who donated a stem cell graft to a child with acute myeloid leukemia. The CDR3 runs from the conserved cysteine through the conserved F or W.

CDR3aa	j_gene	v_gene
CASGVPGQRNLEQFF	TRBJ2-1	TRBV12-3/TRBV12-4
CASSQDQASGAYNEQFF	TRBJ2-1	TRBV4-1
CASSKVSSGHNTEAFF	TRBJ1-1	TRBV7-2
CASSLEGDEQFF	TRBJ2-1	TRBV5-1
CATSRAGTGGFSDTQYF	TRBJ2-3	TRBV15
CSAPRTVGVNDGYTF	TRBJ1-2	TRBV20-1
CASSLGDTTGQKYGYTF	TRBJ1-2	TRBV12-3/TRBV12-4
CASSFGKVTAPYNEQFF	TRBJ2-1	TRBV5-5
CSAQRDLSHGYTF	TRBJ1-2	TRBV20-1
CASSDQVGYTGELFF	TRBJ2-2	TRBV6-1
CAISESDWKTQYF	TRBJ2-5	TRBV10-3
CSAKKTGGSNQPQHF	TRBJ1-5	TRBV20-1
CSARGDSTDTQYF	TRBJ2-3	TRBV20-1
CATSRDWSDTQYF	TRBJ2-3	TRBV15
CSARETSGGYGYTF	TRBJ1-2	TRBV20-1
CASSLDLGGYTF	TRBJ1-2	TRBV7-9
CASSLTSEPQETQYF	TRBJ2-5	TRBV5-1
CSVPRVNEQFF	TRBJ2-1	TRBV20-1
CASSLDGRGSSNEQFF	TRBJ2-1	TRBV7-9
CSARGDRAWGDTEAFF	TRBJ1-1	TRBV20-1
CASSFSLPEVETQYF	TRBJ2-5	TRBV5-1
CSARPRTSGANVLTF	TRBJ2-6	TRBV20-1
CASSEFFTTGGEENLGYTF	TRBJ1-2	TRBV25-1
CSVGTGGTQETQYF	TRBJ2-5	TRBV29-1
CASSSGAWDTEAFF	TRBJ1-1	TRBV5-6
CASSLKGSHEQYF	TRBJ2-7	TRBV12-3/TRBV12-4
CSARAEGGNEQFF	TRBJ2-1	TRBV20-1
CASSGGTGSSYEQYF	TRBJ2-7	TRBV5-1
CASRKTGTETQYF	TRBJ2-5	TRBV12-3/TRBV12-4
CASSNTYRGNQPQHF	TRBJ1-5	TRBV7-2
CASSLVGPSNTGELFF	TRBJ2-2	TRBV12-3/TRBV12-4
CSVHRFRGVEGEAFF	TRBJ1-1	TRBV29-1